These T cell receptor beta chains were read from a single sample in a study of cytomegalovirus exposure and HLA in healthy donors. Sequencing used immunoSEQ multiplex PCR; TCRdb keeps in-frame clones, though not all of them. The sample has more than 85,000 clones, 88% seen once. Sequenced sample: PBMCs. Receptors were obtained from a woman aged 25-40 years in good health and CMV-seropositive. The CDR3 runs from the conserved cysteine through the conserved F or W. D genes are given only for firm matches. The size of a clone is reported for some rows only, either as once, few or many, or as a class for expanded clones.

TGTGCTAGTGGTTCGCCGGGCGGGAGCTATGGCTACACCTTC,CASGSPGGSYGYTF,TRBV12-5,.,14,.,TRBJ1-2
TGTGCCAGCACCCGGGGCAATGAGCAGTTCTTC,CASTRGNEQFF,TRBV28,.,11,.,TRBJ2-1
TGTGCCTGGAGTGCCCTGGGGACAGTCGACTCTGGGGCCAACGTCCTGACTTTC,CAWSALGTVDSGANVLTF,TRBV30,.,18,TRBD1,TRBJ2-6
TGCAGCCCCGGGACAGAGGACACAGATACGCAGTATTTT,CSPGTEDTDTQYF,TRBV29-1,.,13,TRBD1,TRBJ2-3
TGTGCCAGCAGTTACAGGGGGCTTGGCACCGGGGAGCTGTTTTTT,CASSYRGLGTGELFF,TRBV6-5,once,15,TRBD1,TRBJ2-2
TGTGCCAGCAGCTTAACCAGCGGGGGTCTCTCCTACAATGAGCAGTTCTTC,CASSLTSGGLSYNEQFF,TRBV7-9,.,17,TRBD2,TRBJ2-1
TGTGCCAGCAGTGATAGACAGGGAGGTGACTATGGCTACACCTTC,CASSDRQGGDYGYTF,TRBV25-1,.,15,TRBD1,TRBJ1-2
TGTGCCAGCAGCTCGACAGGGAGCTCCTACGAGCAGTACTTC,CASSSTGSSYEQYF,TRBV7-2,.,14,TRBD1,TRBJ2-7
TGTGCCAGCAGCAAAACTAGCGACAATGAGCAGTTCTTC,CASSKTSDNEQFF,TRBV5-4,.,13,TRBD2,TRBJ2-1
TGTGCCAGCAGCCCCTCCACGAGCTCCTACAATGAGCAGTTCTTC,CASSPSTSSYNEQFF,TRBV4-2,.,15,.,TRBJ2-1
TGTGCCAGCAGTGAATTTGGACAGGGAGGCGGGGAGCTGTTTTTT,CASSEFGQGGGELFF,TRBV2,few,15,TRBD1,TRBJ2-2